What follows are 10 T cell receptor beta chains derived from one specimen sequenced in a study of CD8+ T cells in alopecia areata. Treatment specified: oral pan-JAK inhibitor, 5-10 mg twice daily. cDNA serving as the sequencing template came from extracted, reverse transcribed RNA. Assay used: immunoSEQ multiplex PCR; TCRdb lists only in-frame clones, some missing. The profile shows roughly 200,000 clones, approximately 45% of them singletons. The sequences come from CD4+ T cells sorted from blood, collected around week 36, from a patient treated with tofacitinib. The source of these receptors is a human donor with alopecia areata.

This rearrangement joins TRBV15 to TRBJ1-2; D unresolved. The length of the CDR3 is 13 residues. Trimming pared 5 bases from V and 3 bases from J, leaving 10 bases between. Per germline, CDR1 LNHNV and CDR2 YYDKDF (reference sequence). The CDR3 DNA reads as TGTGCCACCAGCGGCCGGACGGACTATGGCTACACCTTC. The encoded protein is CATSGRTDYGYTF.

The CDR3 reads CAWSGGPGQAYGYTF. The CDR3 nucleotides are TGTGCCTGGAGCGGAGGGCCGGGACAGGCCTATGGCTACACCTTC. The V and J genes are TRBV30 and TRBJ1-2; 8 bases are shared with TRBD1. This CDR3 is built from 15 residues. The J segment lost 4 bases and the V segment lost 3 bases, leaving 10 bases of the junction unmatched. Germline lookup yields CDR1 GTSNPN and CDR2 SVGIG (reference sequence).

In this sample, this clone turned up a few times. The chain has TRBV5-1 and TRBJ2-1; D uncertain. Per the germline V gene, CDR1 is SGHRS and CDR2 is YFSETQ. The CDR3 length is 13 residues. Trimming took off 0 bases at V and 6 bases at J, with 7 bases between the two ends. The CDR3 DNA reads TGCGCCAGCAGCTTGGGGCCGATCAATGAGCAGTTCTTC. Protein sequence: CASSLGPINEQFF.

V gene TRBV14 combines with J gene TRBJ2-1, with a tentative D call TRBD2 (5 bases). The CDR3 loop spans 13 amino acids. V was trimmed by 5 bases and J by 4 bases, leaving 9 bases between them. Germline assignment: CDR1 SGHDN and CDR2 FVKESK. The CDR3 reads CASSSGFYNEQFF. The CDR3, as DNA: TGTGCCAGCAGCTCGGGGTTTTACAATGAGCAGTTCTTC.

CDR3 in amino acids: CASSPGTSGVRGNNEQFF. The CDR3 coding sequence is TGTGCCAGCAGTCCCGGGACTAGCGGGGTGAGGGGGAACAATGAGCAGTTCTTC. The rearrangement joins TRBV2 to TRBJ2-1, with TRBD2 identical over 13 bases. Looked up from germline, CDR1 is SNHLY and CDR2 is FYNNEI. The V gene end was trimmed by 5 bases and the J gene end by 5 bases; junction bases not matched to a gene: 12. The CDR3 has 18 residues. The complete variable domain, with remaining parts taken from reference TRBV2 and TRBJ2-1, reads EPEVTQTPSHQVTQMGQEVILRCVPISNHLYFYWYRQILGQKVEFLVSFYNNEISEKSEIFDDQFSVERPDGSNFTLKIRSTKLEDSAMYFCASSPGTSGVRGNNEQFFGPGTRLTVL.

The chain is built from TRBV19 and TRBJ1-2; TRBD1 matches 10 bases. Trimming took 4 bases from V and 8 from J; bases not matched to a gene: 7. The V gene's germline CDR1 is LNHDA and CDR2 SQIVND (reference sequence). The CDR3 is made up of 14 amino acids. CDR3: CASSTRDRGWGYTF. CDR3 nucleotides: TGTGCCAGTAGTACGCGGGACAGGGGATGGGGCTACACCTTC.

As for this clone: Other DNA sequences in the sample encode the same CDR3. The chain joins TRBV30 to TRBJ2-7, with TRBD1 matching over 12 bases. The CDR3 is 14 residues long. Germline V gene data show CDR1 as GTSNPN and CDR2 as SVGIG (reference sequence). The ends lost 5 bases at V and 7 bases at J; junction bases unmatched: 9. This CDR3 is CAWGTGTGGYEQYF. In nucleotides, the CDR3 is TGTGCCTGGGGTACCGGGACAGGGGGCTATGAGCAGTACTTC.

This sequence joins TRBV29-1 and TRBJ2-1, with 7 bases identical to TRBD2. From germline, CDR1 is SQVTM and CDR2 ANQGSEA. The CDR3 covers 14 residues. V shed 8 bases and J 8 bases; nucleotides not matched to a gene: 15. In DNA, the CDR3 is TGCAGCCTATCTAGCGGAGCTGGAGGGTATGAGCAGTTCTTC. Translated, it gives CSLSSGAGGYEQFF.

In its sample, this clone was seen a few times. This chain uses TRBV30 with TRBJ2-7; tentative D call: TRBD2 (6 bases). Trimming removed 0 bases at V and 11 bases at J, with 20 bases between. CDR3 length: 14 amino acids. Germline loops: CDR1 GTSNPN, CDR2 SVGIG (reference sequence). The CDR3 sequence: CAWSVKATGRGEYF. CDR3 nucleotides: TGTGCCTGGAGTGTAAAAGCAACCGGGAGAGGGGAGTACTTC.

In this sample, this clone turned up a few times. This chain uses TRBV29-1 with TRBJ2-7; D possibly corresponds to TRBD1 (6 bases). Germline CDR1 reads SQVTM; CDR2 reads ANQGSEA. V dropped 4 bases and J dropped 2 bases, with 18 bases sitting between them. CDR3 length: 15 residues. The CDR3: CSVGFSGVRTYEQYF. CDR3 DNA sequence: TGCAGCGTTGGTTTCTCAGGGGTTCGTACCTACGAGCAGTACTTC.